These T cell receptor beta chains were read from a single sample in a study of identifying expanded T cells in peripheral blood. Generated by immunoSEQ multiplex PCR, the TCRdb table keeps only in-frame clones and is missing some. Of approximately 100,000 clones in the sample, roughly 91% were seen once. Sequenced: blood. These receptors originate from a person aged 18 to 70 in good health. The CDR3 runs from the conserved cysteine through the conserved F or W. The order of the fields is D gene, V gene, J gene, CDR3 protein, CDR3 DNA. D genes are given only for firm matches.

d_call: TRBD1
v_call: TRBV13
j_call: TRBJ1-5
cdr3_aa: CASSFGTGNQPQHF
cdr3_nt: TGTGCCAGCAGCTTCGGGACAGGCAATCAGCCCCAGCATTTT

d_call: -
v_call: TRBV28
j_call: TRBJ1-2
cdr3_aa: CASIGLGQDSSYGYTF
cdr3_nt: TGTGCCAGCATAGGTTTGGGGCAGGACTCCTCCTATGGCTACACCTTC

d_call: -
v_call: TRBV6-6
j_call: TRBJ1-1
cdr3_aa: CASSYSEGPEAFF
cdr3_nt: TGTGCCAGCAGTTACTCCGAGGGACCTGAAGCTTTCTTT

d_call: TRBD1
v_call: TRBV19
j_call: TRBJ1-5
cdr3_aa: CASSTVNKAGQINQPQHF
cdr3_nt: TGTGCCAGTAGTACGGTAAACAAAGCGGGACAGATCAATCAGCCCCAGCATTTT

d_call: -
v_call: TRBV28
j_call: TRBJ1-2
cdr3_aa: CASSFPNYGYTF
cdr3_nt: TGTGCCAGCAGTTTTCCTAACTATGGCTACACCTTC

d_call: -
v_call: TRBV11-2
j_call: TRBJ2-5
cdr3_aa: CASSLEPEETQYF
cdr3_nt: TGTGCCAGCAGCTTAGAGCCGGAAGAGACCCAGTACTTC

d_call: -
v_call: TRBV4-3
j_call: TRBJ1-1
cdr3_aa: CASSQVPQMNTEAFF
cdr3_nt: TGCGCCAGCAGCCAGGTCCCGCAGATGAACACTGAAGCTTTCTTT

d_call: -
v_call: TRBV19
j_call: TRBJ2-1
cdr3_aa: CASTLFGDSDEQFF
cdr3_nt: TGTGCCAGTACACTCTTTGGGGACTCCGATGAGCAGTTCTTC

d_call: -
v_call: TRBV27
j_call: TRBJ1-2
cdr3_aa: CASSLRRTGNYGYTF
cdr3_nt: TGTGCCAGCAGTTTACGCAGGACGGGGAACTATGGCTACACCTTC

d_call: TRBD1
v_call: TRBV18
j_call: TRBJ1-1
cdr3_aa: CASSPSWTGGSAFF
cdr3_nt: TGTGCCAGCTCACCGAGTTGGACAGGGGGGTCCGCTTTCTTT